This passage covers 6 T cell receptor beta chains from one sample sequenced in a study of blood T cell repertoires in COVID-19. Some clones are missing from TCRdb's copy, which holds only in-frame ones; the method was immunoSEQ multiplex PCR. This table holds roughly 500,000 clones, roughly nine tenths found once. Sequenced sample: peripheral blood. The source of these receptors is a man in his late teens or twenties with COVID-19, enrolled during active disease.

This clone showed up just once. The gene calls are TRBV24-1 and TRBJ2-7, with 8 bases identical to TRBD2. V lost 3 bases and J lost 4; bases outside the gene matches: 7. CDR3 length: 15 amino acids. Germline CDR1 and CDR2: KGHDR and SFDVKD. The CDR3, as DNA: TGTGCCACCAGTGATGGGGGACTAGGTAGGTACGAGCAGTACTTC. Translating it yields CATSDGGLGRYEQYF.

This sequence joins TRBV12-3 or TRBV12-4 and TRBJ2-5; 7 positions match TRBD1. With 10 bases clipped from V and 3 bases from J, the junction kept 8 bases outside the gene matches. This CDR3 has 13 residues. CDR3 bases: TGTGCCACCAAGCAGGGGGTCAAAGAGACCCAGTACTTC. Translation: CATKQGVKETQYF.

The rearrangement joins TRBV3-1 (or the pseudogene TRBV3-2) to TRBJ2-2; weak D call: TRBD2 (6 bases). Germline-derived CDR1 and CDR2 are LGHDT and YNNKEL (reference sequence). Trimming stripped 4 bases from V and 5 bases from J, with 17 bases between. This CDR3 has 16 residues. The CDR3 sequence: CASSRGVLARTGELFF. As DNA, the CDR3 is TGTGCCAGCAGCCGAGGTGTCCTAGCGAGGACCGGGGAGCTGTTTTTT.

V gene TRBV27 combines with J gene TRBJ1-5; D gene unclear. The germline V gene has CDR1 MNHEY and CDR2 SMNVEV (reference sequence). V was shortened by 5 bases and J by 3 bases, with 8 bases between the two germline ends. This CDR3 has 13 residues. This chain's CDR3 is CASSLAYNQPQHF. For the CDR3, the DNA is TGTGCCAGCAGTCTCGCGTACAATCAGCCCCAGCATTTT.

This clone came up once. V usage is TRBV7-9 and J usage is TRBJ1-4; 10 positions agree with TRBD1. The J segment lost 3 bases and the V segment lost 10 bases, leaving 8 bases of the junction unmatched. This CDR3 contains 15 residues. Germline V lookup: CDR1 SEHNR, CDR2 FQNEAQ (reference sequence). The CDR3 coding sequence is TGTGCCATAGGACAGGGGGTCCCCTCTAATGAAAAACTGTTTTTT. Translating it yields CAIGQGVPSNEKLFF.

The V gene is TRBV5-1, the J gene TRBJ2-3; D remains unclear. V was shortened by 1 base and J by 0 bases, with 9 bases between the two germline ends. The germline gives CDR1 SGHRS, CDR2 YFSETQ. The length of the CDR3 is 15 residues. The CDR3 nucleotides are TGCGCCAGCAGCTTGTGGTCGGAGAGCACAGATACGCAGTATTTT. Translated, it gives CASSLWSESTDTQYF.